Listed here are 23 T cell receptor beta chains from one sample, sequenced in a study of T cells expressing NK-cell markers. TCRdb reprocessed the 5' RACE reads, keeping one entry per CDR3 protein, no DNA. Here the sample table reports approximately 380,000 distinct CDR3 sequences. Sequenced input: blood T cells: a sorted CD56 or NKG2C T cell subset, CD4+ or CD8+ T cells, or bulk PBMC T cells (not recorded which). These receptors originate from a man aged 18-75 years in good health.

The V and J genes are TRBV6-2 or TRBV6-3 and TRBJ1-2. Germline V gene lookup returns CDR1 MNHEY and CDR2 SVGEGT. This CDR3 has 14 amino acids. This CDR3 is CASSWAGRNYGYTF.

The chain is built from TRBV5-8 and TRBJ2-5; TCRdb's D gene call, TRBD1, goes unchecked for lack of DNA. From germline, CDR1 is SGHTS and CDR2 YDEGEE. The CDR3 loop spans 17 amino acids. CDR3 sequence: CASNTPGTGGSRETQYF.

The CDR3 protein is CSARDRLLVTYEQYF. The V gene is TRBV20-1, the J gene TRBJ2-7; as DNA is missing, the TRBD2 call by TCRdb cannot be tested. Germline V gene sequence: CDR1 DFQATT, CDR2 SNEGSKA (reference sequence). The CDR3 runs to 15 residues.

The V and J genes are TRBV5-1 and TRBJ2-7; TCRdb's D gene call, TRBD1, goes unchecked for lack of DNA. The CDR3 contains 14 residues. Germline-derived CDR1 and CDR2 are SGHRS and YFSETQ. This CDR3 is CASSSFGQGAEQYF.

V gene TRBV20-1 combines with J gene TRBJ2-5. The germline V gene has CDR1 DFQATT and CDR2 SNEGSKA (reference sequence). The CDR3 loop spans 15 amino acids. The CDR3 protein is CSAEYTWSGQETQYF.

V is TRBV20-1 and J is TRBJ2-1; TCRdb selects TRBD2, and the lack of DNA leaves this call unchecked. CDR1 and CDR2 (germline): DFQATT, SNEGSKA (reference sequence). The CDR3 covers 15 residues. The CDR3 sequence: CSAKFPSGGRNEQFF.

The chain employs TRBV7-9 and TRBJ1-5; TCRdb lists TRBD1, though no DNA is available to test this call. This CDR3 comprises 15 residues. Per the germline V gene, CDR1 is SEHNR and CDR2 is FQNEAQ (reference sequence). CDR3 in amino acids: CASSSGTGGYQPQHF.

The chain is built from TRBV7-2 and TRBJ2-7. From germline, CDR1 is SGHTA and CDR2 FQGNSA. This CDR3 comprises 14 residues. CDR3 loop: CASSFTGDGLEQYF. Supplemented by reference TRBV7-2 and TRBJ2-7, the full variable domain reads GAGVSQSPSNKVTEKGKDVELRCDPISGHTALYWYRQSLGQGLEFLIYFQGNSAPDKSGLPSDRFSAERTGGSVSTLTIQRTQQEDSAVYLCASSFTGDGLEQYFGPGTRLTVT.

The CDR3: CASSYDRGAGNTIYF. The chain has TRBV11-2 and TRBJ1-3; TCRdb outputs TRBD1, but without DNA this stays unchecked. Germline V CDR1 and CDR2: SGHAT, FQNNGV. This CDR3 spans 15 amino acids.

V and J are TRBV6-1 and TRBJ1-2; absent DNA, TCRdb's TRBD1 call cannot be checked. From germline, CDR1 is MNHNS and CDR2 SASEGT. CDR3 length equals 14 residues. CDR3: CASSELRQGYGYTF.

J is TRBJ2-1 and V is TRBV7-8; no DNA is available, so the TRBD2 call from TCRdb remains unchecked. The germline gives CDR1 SGHVS, CDR2 FQNEAQ. The CDR3 is 17 amino acids. The CDR3 loop is CASSPPILAGVTNEQFF.

J is TRBJ1-1 and V is TRBV5-1; checking the TCRdb D call of TRBD1 is not possible without DNA. The CDR3 runs 14 residues. Germline CDR1 is SGHRS and CDR2 is YFSETQ. The chain's CDR3 is CASSSRTGSTEAFF.

The chain has TRBV6-5 and TRBJ2-3; TCRdb gives TRBD1 as the D gene, but with no DNA this cannot be confirmed. This CDR3 comprises 15 residues. CDR1 and CDR2 from the germline V gene are MNHEY and SVGAGI. CDR3 protein: CASSYSGGGTDTQYF.

The V call is TRBV7-9, the J call TRBJ1-5. This CDR3 has 14 residues. Germline CDR1 and CDR2: SEHNR and FQNEAQ (reference sequence). CDR3 sequence reads: CASSQGGRYQPQHF.

V and J are TRBV6-1 and TRBJ2-2; TCRdb proposes TRBD1, but this gene call is untestable without DNA. The germline V gene encodes CDR1 MNHNS and CDR2 SASEGT. There are 18 residues in the CDR3. The CDR3 is CASSERRDRRGGTGELFF.

The J gene is TRBJ1-1, the V gene TRBV7-2; TCRdb's D gene call, TRBD1, goes unchecked for lack of DNA. Germline V lookup: CDR1 SGHTA, CDR2 FQGNSA. The CDR3 totals 14 residues. The CDR3 sequence: CASSLAGTDTEAFF.

J is TRBJ1-2 and V is TRBV21-1. TRBV21-1 is flagged as a pseudogene. This CDR3 spans 14 amino acids. CDR3 loop: CASSKVGDIYGYTF.

The chain carries TRBV27 and TRBJ2-5; lacking DNA, the TRBD2 call made by TCRdb goes unchecked. This CDR3 has 17 residues. Germline assignment: CDR1 MNHEY and CDR2 SMNVEV (reference sequence). CDR3 sequence: CASSPTSGGPRGKTQYF.

The rearrangement links TRBV6-1 to TRBJ2-3. CDR1 is MNHNS, CDR2 SASEGT, per germline. The CDR3 spans 13 residues. Here the CDR3 reads CASTQISTDTQYF.

The chain recombines TRBV6-2 or TRBV6-3 with TRBJ2-1; lacking DNA, the TRBD2 call made by TCRdb goes unchecked. The CDR3 has 15 residues. Looked up from germline, CDR1 is MNHEY and CDR2 is SVGEGT. CDR3 in amino acids: CASTHSGLAGNEQFF.

The chain carries TRBV6-1 and TRBJ1-5; TCRdb indicates TRBD1, and absent DNA this call remains unverified. Germline-derived CDR1 and CDR2 are MNHNS and SASEGT. The CDR3 loop spans 13 amino acids. The CDR3 loop reads CASKGQRNQPQHF.

The chain has TRBV5-5 and TRBJ2-1. The CDR3 covers 14 residues. Germline V gene sequence: CDR1 SGHKS, CDR2 YYEKEE (reference sequence). CDR3 residues: CASSLEPQDNEQFF.

The genes are TRBV6-1 and TRBJ2-7. CDR3 size: 13 residues. The germline CDR1 and CDR2 sequences are MNHNS and SASEGT. The CDR3: CASSRYGGYEQYF.